This TCR beta chain was recovered during a study of blood T cells in healthy people across ages. Study summary: About one barcoded beta molecule per two T cells came from capture by template switching. Broader study findings: Higher naive T cell percentage went strongly together with higher TCR beta diversity. Diversity estimates drawn from one million T cells were deemed underestimates.

Worth noting for this clonotype: The target antigen is unknown.

Germline CDR1 reads DFQATT; CDR2 reads SNEGSKA (reference sequence). The V gene lost 4 bases and the J gene lost 2 bases, with 15 bases spanning the gap. The CDR3 runs to 15 residues. Then a second PCR, running roughly 7 to 12 cycles, was carried out with a sample-barcoded 5' primer and a J-beta primer mix. MiXCR, applied by TCRdb to the 5' RACE reads, yields one record per CDR3 protein. The sample has 1.5 million to 2 million distinct CDR3 sequences; about 50% are singletons. V and J are TRBV20-1 and TRBJ1-5, with D possibly matching TRBD1 (5 bases). Sequencing was carried out using blood. The receptor's source is a woman aged 40 to 50 in good health. CDR3 coding DNA: TGCAGTGCTACTCAGGGTGGGAATGGCAATCAGCCCCAGCATTTT. Amino acids: CSATQGGNGNQPQHF.